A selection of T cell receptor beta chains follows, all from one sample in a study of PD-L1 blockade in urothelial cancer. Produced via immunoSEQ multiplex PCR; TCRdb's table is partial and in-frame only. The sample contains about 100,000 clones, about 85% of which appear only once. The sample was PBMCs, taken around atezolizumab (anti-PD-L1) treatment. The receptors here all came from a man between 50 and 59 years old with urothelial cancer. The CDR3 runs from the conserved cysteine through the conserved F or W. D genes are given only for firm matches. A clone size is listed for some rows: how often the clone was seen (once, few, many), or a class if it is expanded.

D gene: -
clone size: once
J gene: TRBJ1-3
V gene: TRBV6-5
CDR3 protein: CASSYEGGRSGNTIYF

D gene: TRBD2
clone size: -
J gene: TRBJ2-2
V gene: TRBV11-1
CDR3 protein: CASTDTSGSTGELFF

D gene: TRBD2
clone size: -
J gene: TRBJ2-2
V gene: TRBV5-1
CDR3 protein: CASSLASDGRADGELFF

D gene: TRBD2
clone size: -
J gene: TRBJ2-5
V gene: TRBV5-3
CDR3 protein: CARSFGTSLRETQYF

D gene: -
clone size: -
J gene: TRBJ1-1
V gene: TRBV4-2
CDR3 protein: CASSQDSHMNTEAFF

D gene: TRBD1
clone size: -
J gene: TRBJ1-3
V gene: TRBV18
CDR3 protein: CASSRTGAGNTIYF

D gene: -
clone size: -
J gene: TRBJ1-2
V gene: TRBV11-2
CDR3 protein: CASSLKTGYGYTF

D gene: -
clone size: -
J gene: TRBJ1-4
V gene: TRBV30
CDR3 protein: CAWSPGGRATNEKLFF

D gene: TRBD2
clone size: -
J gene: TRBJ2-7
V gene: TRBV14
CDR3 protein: CASSRQPAGGREQYF

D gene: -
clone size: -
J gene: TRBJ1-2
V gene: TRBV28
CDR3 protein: CASSFSTNYGYTF

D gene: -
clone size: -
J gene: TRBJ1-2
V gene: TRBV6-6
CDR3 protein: CASSGSSQGIHGYTF

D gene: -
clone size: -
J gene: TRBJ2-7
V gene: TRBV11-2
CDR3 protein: CASSSPPGLHRQYF

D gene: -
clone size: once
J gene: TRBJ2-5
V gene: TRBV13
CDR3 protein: CASSLRVMLETQYF

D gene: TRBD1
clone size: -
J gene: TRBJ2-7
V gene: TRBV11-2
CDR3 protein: CASSEDRGYEQYF

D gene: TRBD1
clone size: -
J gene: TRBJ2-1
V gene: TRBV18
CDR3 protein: CASSIQGRNNEQFF

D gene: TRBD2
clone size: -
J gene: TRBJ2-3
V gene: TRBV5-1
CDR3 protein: CASSSGLAGGIDTQYF

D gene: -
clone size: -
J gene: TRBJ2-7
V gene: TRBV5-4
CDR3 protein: CASSLRGLYEQYF

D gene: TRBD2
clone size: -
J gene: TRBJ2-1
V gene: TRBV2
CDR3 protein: CASRLAGSYNEQFF

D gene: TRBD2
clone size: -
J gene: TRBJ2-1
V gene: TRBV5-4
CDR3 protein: CASSTGTSGKYEQFF

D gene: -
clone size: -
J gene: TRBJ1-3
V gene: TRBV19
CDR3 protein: CASSIRTGSSGNTIYF

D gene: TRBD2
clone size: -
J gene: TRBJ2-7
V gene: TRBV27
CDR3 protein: CASGLAGGRSYEQYF

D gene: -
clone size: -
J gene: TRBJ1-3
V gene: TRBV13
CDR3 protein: CASSSSWGGSSGNTIYF

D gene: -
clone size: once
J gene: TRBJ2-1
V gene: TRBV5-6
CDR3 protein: CASSRGGGYNEQFF

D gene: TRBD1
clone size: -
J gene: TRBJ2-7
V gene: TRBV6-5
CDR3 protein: CASSPGTGRTHEQYF

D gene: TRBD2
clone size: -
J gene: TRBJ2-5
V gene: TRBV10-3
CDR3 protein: CAISEREVETQYF

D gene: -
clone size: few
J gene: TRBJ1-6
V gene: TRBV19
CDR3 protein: CASSSTSGSPLHF

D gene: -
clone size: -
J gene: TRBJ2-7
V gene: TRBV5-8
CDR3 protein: CASSFHRPNSYEQYF

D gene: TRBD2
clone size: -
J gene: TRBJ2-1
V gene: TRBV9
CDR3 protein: CASSSLAGDSSYNEQFF

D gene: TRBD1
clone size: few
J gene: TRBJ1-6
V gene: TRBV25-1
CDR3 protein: CASSGQGNFSPLHF

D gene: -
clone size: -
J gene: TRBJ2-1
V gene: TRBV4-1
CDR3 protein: CASSRGAVSGISYNEQFF

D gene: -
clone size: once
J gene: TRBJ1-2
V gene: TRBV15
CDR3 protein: CATSREDRSYGYTF